The 16 T cell receptor beta chains below were found in one sample sequenced in a study of T cells after yellow fever vaccination. A single record per CDR3 protein comes from TCRdb applying MiXCR to the 5' RACE reads. The table has hundreds of thousands of distinct CDR3 sequences, roughly 14% seen once; the top ten hold around an eighth. Sequenced here: PBMCs, sampled on the day of the yellow fever booster vaccination. All receptors come from a man younger than 40 who received the YFV17D yellow fever vaccine.

This chain links TRBV15 with TRBJ2-5; D gene uncertain. The V gene lost 0 bases and the J gene lost 2 bases, with 7 bases spanning the gap. CDR1 LNHNV and CDR2 YYDKDF come from the germline V gene (reference sequence). This CDR3 has 14 amino acids. The CDR3 loop is CATSREWLQETQYF. CDR3 bases: TGTGCCACCAGCAGAGAGTGGTTGCAAGAGACCCAGTACTTC.

This chain uses TRBV27 with TRBJ2-1; D not certain. This CDR3 has 14 residues. V shed 2 bases and J shed 5 bases, with 10 bases lying between them. Germline V gene data show CDR1 as MNHEY and CDR2 as SMNVEV (reference sequence). The CDR3 sequence: CASSLMDHNNEQFF. The CDR3 DNA follows: TGTGCCAGCAGTTTAATGGACCACAACAATGAGCAGTTCTTC.

This sequence joins TRBV30 and TRBJ2-1, with 10 bases aligning to TRBD2. V dropped 3 bases and J dropped 5; count of bases not matched to a gene: 4. Germline-derived CDR1 and CDR2 are GTSNPN and SVGIG (reference sequence). The length of the CDR3 is 14 residues. The CDR3: CAWRSSGRDNEQFF. CDR3 nucleotides: TGTGCCTGGAGATCGAGCGGGAGGGACAATGAGCAGTTCTTC.

The chain joins TRBV20-1 to TRBJ2-2; D gene unclear. V lost 4 bases and J 0 bases, leaving 12 bases between the germline ends. Germline CDR1 reads DFQATT; CDR2 reads SNEGSKA (reference sequence). The CDR3 has 15 residues. The CDR3 reads CSATDGSPNTGELFF. The CDR3 bases are TGCAGTGCTACAGACGGCTCACCGAACACCGGGGAGCTGTTTTTT.

This clonotype was found a few times. The V and J genes are TRBV20-1 and TRBJ2-5; TRBD2 might be the D (6 bases). Germline loops: CDR1 DFQATT, CDR2 SNEGSKA (reference sequence). The CDR3 contains 12 residues. V lost 3 bases, J lost 5 bases, and 10 bases lay in between. DNA for the CDR3: TGCAGTGCTAGGGGTAGCGGTGAGACCCAGTACTTC. Translating it yields CSARGSGETQYF.

This clonotype was detected a few times. The CDR3 here is CAISGRDRVKGGYTF. The CDR3 DNA sequence: TGTGCCATCAGTGGCCGGGACAGGGTCAAGGGGGGCTACACCTTC. The chain is built from TRBV10-3 and TRBJ1-2; 9 bases fit TRBD1. This CDR3 region has 15 residues. Germline V lookup: CDR1 ENHRY, CDR2 SYGVKD. V shed 4 bases, J shed 8 bases, and the junction held 11 bases outside the gene matches.

This clonotype turned up a few times. CDR3 sequence reads: CASSLAGPGTGANVLTF. CDR3 bases: TGTGCCAGCAGCTTAGCGGGACCCGGTACGGGGGCCAACGTCCTGACTTTC. The J gene is TRBJ2-6, the V gene TRBV7-2; D is possibly TRBD1 or TRBD2 (5 bases each). This CDR3 region has 17 residues. V lost 0 bases to trimming and J lost 4 bases, with 13 bases between them. CDR1 and CDR2 (germline): SGHTA, FQGNSA.

This clonotype was counted a few times. The chain joins TRBV30 to TRBJ1-4; D call uncertain. CDR3 length equals 14 residues. V was trimmed by 2 bases and J by 8 bases, leaving 15 bases between them. Germline-derived CDR1 and CDR2 are GTSNPN and SVGIG (reference sequence). CDR3 DNA sequence: TGTGCCTGGAGTTTAGGACCCTACCAAGAAAAACTGTTTTTT. Translated: CAWSLGPYQEKLFF.

This clonotype has only a few counts. V is TRBV5-5 and J is TRBJ2-5; D is perhaps TRBD1 (5 bases). This CDR3 region has 16 residues. The V gene lost 3 bases and the J gene lost 2 bases, with 17 bases spanning the gap. Germline V gives CDR1 SGHKS, CDR2 YYEKEE (reference sequence). CDR3 bases: TGTGCCAGCAGCTCCCGATTAGGGGAACTACAAGAGACCCAGTACTTC. Translation: CASSSRLGELQETQYF.

The sample holds a few counts of this clonotype. CDR3: CASRRGALYQETQYF. In nucleotides, the CDR3 is TGTGCCAGCAGAAGAGGGGCTTTGTACCAAGAGACCCAGTACTTC. The rearrangement joins TRBV27 to TRBJ2-5; D possibly uses TRBD1 or TRBD2 (5 bases each). The CDR3 spans 15 residues. Germline assignment: CDR1 MNHEY and CDR2 SMNVEV (reference sequence). The V gene lost 6 bases and the J gene lost 0 bases, with 14 bases spanning the gap.

CDR3 residues: CASSSSGTGGPYNEQFF. The CDR3 bases are TGTGCCAGCAGTTCCTCCGGGACAGGGGGCCCCTACAATGAGCAGTTCTTC. The chain has TRBV27 and TRBJ2-1, with 12 bases that match TRBD1. The CDR3 is 17 residues long. The V gene end was trimmed by 4 bases and the J gene end by 2 bases; junction bases not matched to a gene: 6. Per the germline V gene, CDR1 is MNHEY and CDR2 is SMNVEV (reference sequence).

This clonotype was counted many times. The chain joins TRBV7-2 to TRBJ2-7; 8 bases are shared with TRBD1. Germline lookup yields CDR1 SGHTA and CDR2 FQGNSA. The CDR3 sequence is 14 residues long. The ends lost 1 base at V and 5 bases at J; junction bases unmatched: 4. CDR3 sequence reads: CASSLDVTGDEQYF. CDR3 bases: TGTGCCAGCAGCTTAGACGTGACAGGGGACGAGCAGTACTTC. Drawing the rest from reference TRBV7-2 and TRBJ2-7, the complete variable domain is GAGVSQSPSNKVTEKGKDVELRCDPISGHTALYWYRQSLGQGLEFLIYFQGNSAPDKSGLPSDRFSAERTGGSVSTLTIQRTQQEDSAVYLCASSLDVTGDEQYFGPGTRLTVT.

The rearrangement joins TRBV20-1 to TRBJ2-7; the match to TRBD1 covers 9 bases. The V segment lost 6 bases and the J segment 4 bases; nucleotides outside the gene matches: 16. CDR1 and CDR2 (germline): DFQATT, SNEGSKA (reference sequence). CDR3 length: 16 residues. CDR3 nucleotide sequence: TGCAGTGCGACTACCGGGACAGGGAGAATGGATTACGAGCAGTACTTC. As protein: CSATTGTGRMDYEQYF.

The chain recombines TRBV5-8 with TRBJ2-7; D ambiguous. The germline V and J ends were trimmed by 5 bases and 0 bases, with 6 bases remaining between them. This CDR3 is 12 amino acids long. CDR1 SGHTS and CDR2 YDEGEE come from the germline V gene. CDR3 DNA sequence: TGTGCCAGCAGGTGGGGCTCCTACGAGCAGTACTTC. Protein sequence: CASRWGSYEQYF.

The table lists this clonotype with a few counts. This sequence joins TRBV29-1 and TRBJ2-7; no firm D call. The CDR3 consists of 12 residues. V dropped 3 bases and J dropped 4 bases, with 10 bases sitting between them. CDR1 and CDR2 from the germline V gene are SQVTM and ANQGSEA. CDR3 DNA: TGCAGCGTTGAGGGCCTGCAGTACGAGCAGTACTTC. Translation gives CSVEGLQYEQYF.

This clonotype showed up just a few times. The gene calls are TRBV28 and TRBJ2-5, with a weak D call TRBD2 (5 bases). This CDR3 has 11 residues. The germline V gene has CDR1 MDHEN and CDR2 SYDVKM. Here the CDR3 reads CASGGWETQYF. In nucleotides, the CDR3 is TGTGCGAGCGGCGGGTGGGAGACCCAGTACTTC.